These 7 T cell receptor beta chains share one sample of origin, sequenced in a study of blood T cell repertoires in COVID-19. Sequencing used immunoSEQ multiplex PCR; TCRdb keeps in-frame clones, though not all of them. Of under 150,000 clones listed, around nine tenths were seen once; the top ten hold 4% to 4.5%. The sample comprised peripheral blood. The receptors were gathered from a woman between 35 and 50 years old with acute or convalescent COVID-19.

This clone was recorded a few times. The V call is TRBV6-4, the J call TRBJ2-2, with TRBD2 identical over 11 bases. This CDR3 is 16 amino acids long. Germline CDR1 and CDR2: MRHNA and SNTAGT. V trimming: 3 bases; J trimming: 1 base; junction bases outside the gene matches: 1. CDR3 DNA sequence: TGTGCCAGCAGTGAGACTAGCGGGGTGAACACCGGGGAGCTGTTTTTT. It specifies CASSETSGVNTGELFF.

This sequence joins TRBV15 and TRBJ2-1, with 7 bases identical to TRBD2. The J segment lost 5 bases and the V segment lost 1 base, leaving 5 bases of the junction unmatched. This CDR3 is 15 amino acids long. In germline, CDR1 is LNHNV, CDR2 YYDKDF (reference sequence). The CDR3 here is CATSRGGREDNEQFF. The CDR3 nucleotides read TGTGCCACCAGCAGAGGTGGGAGGGAGGACAATGAGCAGTTCTTC. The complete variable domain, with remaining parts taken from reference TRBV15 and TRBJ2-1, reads DAMVIQNPRYQVTQFGKPVTLSCSQTLNHNVMYWYQQKSSQAPKLLFHYYDKDFNNEADTPDNFQSRRPNTSFCFLDIRSPGLGDTAMYLCATSRGGREDNEQFFGPGTRLTVL.

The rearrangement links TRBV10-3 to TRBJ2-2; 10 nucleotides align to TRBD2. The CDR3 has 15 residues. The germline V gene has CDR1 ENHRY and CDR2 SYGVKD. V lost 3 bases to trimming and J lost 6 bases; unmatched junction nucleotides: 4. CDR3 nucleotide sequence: TGTGCCATCAGTGAAGCTAGCGGGGGCGCCGGGGAGCTGTTTTTT. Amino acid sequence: CAISEASGGAGELFF.

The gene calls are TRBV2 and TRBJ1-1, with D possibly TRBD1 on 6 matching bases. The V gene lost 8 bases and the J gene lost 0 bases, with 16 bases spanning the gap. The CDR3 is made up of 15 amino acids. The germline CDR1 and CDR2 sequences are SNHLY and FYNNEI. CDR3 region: CASRSQGSMNTEAFF. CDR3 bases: TGTGCCAGCCGCTCACAGGGCTCTATGAACACTGAAGCTTTCTTT.

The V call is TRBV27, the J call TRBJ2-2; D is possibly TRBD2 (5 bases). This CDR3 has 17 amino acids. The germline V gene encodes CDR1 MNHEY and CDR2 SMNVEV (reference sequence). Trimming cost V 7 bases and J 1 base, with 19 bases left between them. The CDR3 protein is CASTHTRGRLNTGELFF. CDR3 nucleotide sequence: TGTGCCAGCACCCATACCCGAGGGCGCTTGAACACCGGGGAGCTGTTTTTT.

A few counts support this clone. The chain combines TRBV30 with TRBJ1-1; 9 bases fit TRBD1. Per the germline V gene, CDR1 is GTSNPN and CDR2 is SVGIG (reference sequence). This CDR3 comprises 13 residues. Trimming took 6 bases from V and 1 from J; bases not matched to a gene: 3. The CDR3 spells CACTGQGNTEAFF. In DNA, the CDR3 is TGTGCCTGCACGGGACAGGGGAACACTGAAGCTTTCTTT.

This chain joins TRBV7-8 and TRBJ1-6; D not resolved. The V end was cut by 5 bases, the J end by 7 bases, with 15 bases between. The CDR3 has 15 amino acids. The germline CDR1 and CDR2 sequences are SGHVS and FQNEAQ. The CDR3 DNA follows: TGTGCCAGCAGCCTAATGGGCAAAGGAAATTCACCCCTCCACTTT. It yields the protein CASSLMGKGNSPLHF. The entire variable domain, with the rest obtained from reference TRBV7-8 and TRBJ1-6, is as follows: GAGVSQSPRYKVAKRGQDVALRCDPISGHVSLFWYQQALGQGPEFLTYFQNEAQLDKSGLPSDRFFAERPEGSVSTLKIQRTQQEDSAVYLCASSLMGKGNSPLHFGNGTRLTVT.